This T cell receptor beta chain was captured in a study of graft-versus-host responses after intestinal transplantation. Study in general: As for transplant type, recipients had multivisceral, liver-intestinal, or isolated intestinal grafts. Anti-thymocyte globulin induction, then tacrolimus and steroids for about three years, went to all recipients.

The study, taken as a whole, reports: Early post-transplant declines in HvG were associated with peak levels of circulating GvH clones.

CDR1 is SGHTA, CDR2 FQGNSA, per germline. The V end was cut by 1 base, the J end by 6 bases, with 12 bases between. This CDR3 comprises 15 residues. Lymphocytes (intraepithelial and lamina propria) were released by processing the graft tissue. Here immunoSEQ multiplex PCR was the method, and the copy in TCRdb shows in-frame clones only, minus some. The sample records 10,000 to 15,000 clones, about 70% being singletons. As to this clone: Its antigen is still unknown.

The genes are TRBV7-2 and TRBJ2-2, with D possibly TRBD1 on 5 matching bases. The sample here was ileum tissue, taken roughly 4.5 months after intestinal transplantation. This TCR came from a human patient who received an intestinal transplant, so some T cells may come from the graft donor. CDR3: CASSLGVRRAGELFF. DNA for the CDR3: TGTGCCAGCAGCTTAGGGGTCCGCAGGGCCGGGGAGCTGTTTTTT.